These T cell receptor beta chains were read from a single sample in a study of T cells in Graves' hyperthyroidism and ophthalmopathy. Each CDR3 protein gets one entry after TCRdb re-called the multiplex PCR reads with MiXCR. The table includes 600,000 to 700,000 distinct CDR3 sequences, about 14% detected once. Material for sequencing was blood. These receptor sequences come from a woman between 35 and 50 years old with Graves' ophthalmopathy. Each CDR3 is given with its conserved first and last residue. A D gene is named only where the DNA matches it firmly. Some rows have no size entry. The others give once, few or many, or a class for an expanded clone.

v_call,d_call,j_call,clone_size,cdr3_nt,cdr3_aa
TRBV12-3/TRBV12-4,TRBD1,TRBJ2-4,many,TGTGCCAGCAGCTCAGGGGGTGGGTCCATTCAGTACTTC,CASSSGGGSIQYF
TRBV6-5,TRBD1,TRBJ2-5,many,TGTGCCAGCAGTAACAACGGACAGGGACAAGAGACCCAGTACTTC,CASSNNGQGQETQYF
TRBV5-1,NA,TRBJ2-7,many,TGCGCCAGCAGAACCCAACTTGGCGAAACCTACGAGCAGTACTTC,CASRTQLGETYEQYF
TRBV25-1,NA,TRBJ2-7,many,TGTGCCAGCAGTGAATGGCAGGGACCAGCCTACGAGCAGTACTTC,CASSEWQGPAYEQYF
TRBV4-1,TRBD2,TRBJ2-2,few,TGCGCCAGCAGCCCCCTGACTAGCGGGAGGGGTAGCACCGGGGAGCTGTTTTTT,CASSPLTSGRGSTGELFF
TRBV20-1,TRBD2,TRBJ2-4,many,TGCAGTGCAGGAGGCGGGAGAGGAAACATTCAGTACTTC,CSAGGGRGNIQYF
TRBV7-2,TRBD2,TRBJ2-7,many,TGTGCCAGCAGCTTTACGACTAGCGGGACCGGCTCCTACGAGCAGTACTTC,CASSFTTSGTGSYEQYF
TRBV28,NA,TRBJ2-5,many,TGTGCCAGCAGTTCCCCGGTGCGTGGCATGGAGACCCAGTACTTC,CASSSPVRGMETQYF
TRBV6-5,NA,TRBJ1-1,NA,TGTGCCAGCAGTTTCCGGACGGGGTGGAACACTGAAGCTTTCTTT,CASSFRTGWNTEAFF
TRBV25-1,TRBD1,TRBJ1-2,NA,TGTGCCAGCAGTGACCCCCAGCGGACAGGGAATGGCTACACCTTC,CASSDPQRTGNGYTF
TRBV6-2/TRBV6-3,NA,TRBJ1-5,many,TGTGCCAGCAATGACATCGTGGATAGCAATCAGCCCCAGCATTTT,CASNDIVDSNQPQHF
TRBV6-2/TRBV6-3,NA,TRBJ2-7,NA,TGTGCCAGCCGGAGGACTACCCTCTTAGAGCAGTACTTC,CASRRTTLLEQYF
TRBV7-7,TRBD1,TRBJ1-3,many,TGTGCTAGCAGCCCAGGACAGGGTGGAAACACCATATATTTT,CASSPGQGGNTIYF
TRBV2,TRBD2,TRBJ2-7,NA,TGTGCCAGCAGCACGGGCGGGACTAGCGTCTACGAGCAGTACTTC,CASSTGGTSVYEQYF
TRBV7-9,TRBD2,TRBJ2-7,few,TGTGCCAGCAGCTCCCCTAGCGGGAGGTACGAGCAGTACTTC,CASSSPSGRYEQYF
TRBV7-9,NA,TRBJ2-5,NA,TGTGCCAGCAGCTCAGGACAGAGCAAGCAAGAGACCCAGTACTTC,CASSSGQSKQETQYF
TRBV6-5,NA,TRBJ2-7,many,TGTGCCAGCAGTTCTGACAGGATCTCCTACGAGCAGTACTTC,CASSSDRISYEQYF
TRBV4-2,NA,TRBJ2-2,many,TGTGCCAGCAGCCAAGATCCGGGACCCTTCACCGGGGAGCTGTTTTTT,CASSQDPGPFTGELFF
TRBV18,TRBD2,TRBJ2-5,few,TGTGCCAGCTCACCCTCTAGCGGGACCTTGGTGGAGACCCAGTACTTC,CASSPSSGTLVETQYF
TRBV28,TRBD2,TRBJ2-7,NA,TGTGCCAGCAGCGCTAGCGGGAGTTTAGGCTACGAGCAGTACTTC,CASSASGSLGYEQYF
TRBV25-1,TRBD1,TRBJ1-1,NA,TGTGCCAGCGCAGGGGGCGCGTCTACTGAAGCTTTCTTT,CASAGGASTEAFF
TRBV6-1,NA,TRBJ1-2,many,TGTGCCAGCACGAAGGGGCCGCTCTATGGCTACACCTTC,CASTKGPLYGYTF
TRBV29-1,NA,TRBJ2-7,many,TGCAGCGTTGAAGAGAGTGGACGCTTCTCCTACGAGCAGTACTTC,CSVEESGRFSYEQYF
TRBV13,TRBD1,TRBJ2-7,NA,TGTGCCAGCAGCTCCTCCGGGACAGGGGAGTACGAGCAGTACTTC,CASSSSGTGEYEQYF
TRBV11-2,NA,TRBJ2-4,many,TGTGCCAGCGGGCTGGACGGACTGAAAAACATTCAGTACTTC,CASGLDGLKNIQYF
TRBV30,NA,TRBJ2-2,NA,TGTGCCTGGAGTTCACGGAGGGACACCGGGGAGCTGTTTTTT,CAWSSRRDTGELFF
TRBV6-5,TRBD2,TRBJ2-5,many,TGTGCCAGCAGTTACGCGACTAGCGACCAAGAGACCCAGTACTTC,CASSYATSDQETQYF
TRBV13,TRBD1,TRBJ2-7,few,TGTGCCAGCAGCTTAGGGACAGGGAGCAGGTACGAGCAGTACTTC,CASSLGTGSRYEQYF
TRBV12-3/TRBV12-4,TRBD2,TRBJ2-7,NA,TGTGCCAGCAGTTTCGGACTAGACGCCTACGAGCAGTACTTC,CASSFGLDAYEQYF
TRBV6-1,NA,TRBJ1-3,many,TGTGCCAGCAGTCCCCTCGTCTCTGGAAACACCATATATTTT,CASSPLVSGNTIYF
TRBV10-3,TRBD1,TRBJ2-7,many,TGTGCCATCAGCACGGGACAGGGGGAAGGTTACGAGCAGTACTTC,CAISTGQGEGYEQYF
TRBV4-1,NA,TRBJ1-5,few,TGCGCCAGCAGCCAAACAGAAGGGAGCAATCAGCCCCAGCATTTT,CASSQTEGSNQPQHF
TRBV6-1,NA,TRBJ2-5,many,TGTGCCAGCAGAGAGAGGACACCGGGGACCCAGTACTTC,CASRERTPGTQYF
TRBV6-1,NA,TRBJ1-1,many,TGTGCCAGCAGTGCCAGAGGAGGGGACGCTTTCTTT,CASSARGGDAFF
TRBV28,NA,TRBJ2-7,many,TGTGCCAGCAGAATAGCAGGGGACGAGCAGTACTTC,CASRIAGDEQYF
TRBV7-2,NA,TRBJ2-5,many,TGTGCCAGCAGCTTAGCGGGGGCAGGTACCCGTCAAGAGACCCAGTACTTC,CASSLAGAGTRQETQYF
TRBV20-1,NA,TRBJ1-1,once,TGCAGTGCTAGGGGCCCTAAGGGACGGAACACTGAAGCTTTCTTT,CSARGPKGRNTEAFF
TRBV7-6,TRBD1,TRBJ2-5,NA,TGTGCCAGCAGCCCACACAGGGGCCGCCGCGGTTCCCAAGAGACCCAGTACTTC,CASSPHRGRRGSQETQYF
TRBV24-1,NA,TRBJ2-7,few,TGTGCCACCAGTGATTCCGGAGGGCGGTACTTC,CATSDSGGRYF
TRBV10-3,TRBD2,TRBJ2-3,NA,TGTGCCATCAGTGGTTGGACTAGCGGGAGTACAGATACGCAGTATTTT,CAISGWTSGSTDTQYF
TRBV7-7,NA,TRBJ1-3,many,TGTGCTAGCAGCTTAGAGTTCGGCAGGGCCGTCTCTGGAAACACCATATATTTT,CASSLEFGRAVSGNTIYF
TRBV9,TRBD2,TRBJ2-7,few,TGTGCCAGCGGCGTTGGAGCGGGAGGTTCCTACGAGCAGTACTTC,CASGVGAGGSYEQYF
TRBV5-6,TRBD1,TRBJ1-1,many,TGTGCCAGCAGTCAGACAGGGGGCATCGCTTTCTTT,CASSQTGGIAFF
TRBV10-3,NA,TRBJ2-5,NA,TGTGCCATCAGTGAGTCGTACTGGGGGGAGACCCAGTACTTC,CAISESYWGETQYF
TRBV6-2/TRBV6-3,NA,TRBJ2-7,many,TGTGCCAGCACCGACAGCATACTCTCCTACGAGCAGTACTTC,CASTDSILSYEQYF
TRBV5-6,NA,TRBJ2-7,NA,TGTGCCAGCAGCTTGGCCTGGCAGGCCGCCTACGAGCAGTACTTC,CASSLAWQAAYEQYF
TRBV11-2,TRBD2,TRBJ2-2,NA,TGTGCCAGCAGCTTAGAAGTTTTCCTAGCGGGAGGTTCCGGGGAGCTGTTTTTT,CASSLEVFLAGGSGELFF
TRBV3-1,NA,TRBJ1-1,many,TGTGCCAGCAGCCTAACTTCCGGTGGCACTGAAGCTTTCTTT,CASSLTSGGTEAFF
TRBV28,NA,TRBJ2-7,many,TGTGCCAGTATCTCAGGGGTGGGCTACGAGCAGTACTTC,CASISGVGYEQYF
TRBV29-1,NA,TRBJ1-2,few,TGCAGCGCCACCGGGGGCAGGGCGGATGGCTACACCTTC,CSATGGRADGYTF
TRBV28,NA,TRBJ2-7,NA,TGTGCCAGCAATCCCCAATGGCTGGGCGAGCAGTACTTC,CASNPQWLGEQYF
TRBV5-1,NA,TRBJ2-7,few,TGCGCCAGCAGCGGGGACACGGACGAGCAGTACTTC,CASSGDTDEQYF
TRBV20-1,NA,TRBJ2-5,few,TGCAGTGCTAGAGATCCCACTACGCGGGGAGAGACCCAGTACTTC,CSARDPTTRGETQYF
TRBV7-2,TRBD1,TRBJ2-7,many,TGTGCCAGCAGCTTAAAGACAGGGCTCTACGAGCAGTACTTC,CASSLKTGLYEQYF
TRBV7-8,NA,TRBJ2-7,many,TGTGCCAGCAGCTTAGCACAGGGTAACTACGAGCAGTACTTC,CASSLAQGNYEQYF
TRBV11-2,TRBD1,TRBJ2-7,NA,TGTGCCAGCAGCTTAGAGGTCGGACAGGGATACGAGCAGTACTTC,CASSLEVGQGYEQYF
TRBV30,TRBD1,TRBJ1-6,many,TGTGCCTGGAGCCGCACCGGACAGGGGGCTTCACCCCTCCACTTT,CAWSRTGQGASPLHF